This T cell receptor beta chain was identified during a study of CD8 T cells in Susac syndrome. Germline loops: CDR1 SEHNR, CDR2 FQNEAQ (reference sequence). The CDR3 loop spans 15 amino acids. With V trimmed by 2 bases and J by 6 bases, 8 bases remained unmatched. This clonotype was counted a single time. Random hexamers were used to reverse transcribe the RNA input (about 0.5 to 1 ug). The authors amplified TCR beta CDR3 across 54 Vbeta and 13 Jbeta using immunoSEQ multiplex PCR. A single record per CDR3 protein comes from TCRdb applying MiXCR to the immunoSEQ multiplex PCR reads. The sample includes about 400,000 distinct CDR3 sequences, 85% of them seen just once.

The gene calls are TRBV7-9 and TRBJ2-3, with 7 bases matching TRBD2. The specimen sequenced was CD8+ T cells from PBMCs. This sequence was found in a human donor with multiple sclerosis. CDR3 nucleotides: TGTGCCAGCAGCTTACTGGCGGGAGAGCGGGATACGCAGTATTTT. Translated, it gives CASSLLAGERDTQYF.